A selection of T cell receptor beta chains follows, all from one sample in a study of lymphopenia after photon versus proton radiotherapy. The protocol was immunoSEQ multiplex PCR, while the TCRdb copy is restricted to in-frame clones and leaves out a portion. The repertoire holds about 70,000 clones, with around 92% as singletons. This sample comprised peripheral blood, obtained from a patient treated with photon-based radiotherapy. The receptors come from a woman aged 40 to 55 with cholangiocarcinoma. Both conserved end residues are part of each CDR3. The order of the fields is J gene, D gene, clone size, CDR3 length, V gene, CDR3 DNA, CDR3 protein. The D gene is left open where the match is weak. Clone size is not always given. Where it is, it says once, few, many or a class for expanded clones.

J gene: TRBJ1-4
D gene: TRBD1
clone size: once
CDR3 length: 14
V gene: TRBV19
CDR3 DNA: TGTGCCAGTAGTATACGAGGGGGCGGTGAAAAACTGTTTTTT
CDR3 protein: CASSIRGGGEKLFF

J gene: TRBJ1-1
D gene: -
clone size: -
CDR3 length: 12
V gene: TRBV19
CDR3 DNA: TGTGCCAGTAGTATAGCGGGTACTGAAGCTTTCTTT
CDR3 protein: CASSIAGTEAFF

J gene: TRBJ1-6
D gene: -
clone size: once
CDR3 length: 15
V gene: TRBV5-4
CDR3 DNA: TGTGCCAGCAGCTTGGCGAGAGGGGAAAATTCACCCCTCCACTTT
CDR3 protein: CASSLARGENSPLHF

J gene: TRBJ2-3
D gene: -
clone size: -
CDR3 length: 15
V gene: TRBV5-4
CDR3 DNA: TGTGCCAGCAGCCTGACCTTTGACAGCACAGATACGCAGTATTTT
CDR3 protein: CASSLTFDSTDTQYF

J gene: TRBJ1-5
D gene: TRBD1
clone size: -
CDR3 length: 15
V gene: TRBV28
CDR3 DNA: TGTGCCAGCAGTTTGTATACAGGGGGCAGGCAGCCCCAGCATTTT
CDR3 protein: CASSLYTGGRQPQHF

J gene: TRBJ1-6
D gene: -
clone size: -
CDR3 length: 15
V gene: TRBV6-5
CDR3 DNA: TGTGCCAGCAGTTACGGACGCTCCTATAATTCACCCCTCCACTTT
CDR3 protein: CASSYGRSYNSPLHF

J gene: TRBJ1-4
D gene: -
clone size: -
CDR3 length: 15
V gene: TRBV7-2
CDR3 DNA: TGTGCCAGCCGGTCGGAGGGGGGCACTAATGAAAAACTGTTTTTT
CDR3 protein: CASRSEGGTNEKLFF

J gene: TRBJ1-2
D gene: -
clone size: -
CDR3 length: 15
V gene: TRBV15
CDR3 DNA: TGTGCCACCAGCCACGAGTCGGGCAGGACAGATGGCTACACCTTC
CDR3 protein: CATSHESGRTDGYTF

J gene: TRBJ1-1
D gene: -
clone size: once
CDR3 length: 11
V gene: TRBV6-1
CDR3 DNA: TGTGCCAGCAGTGACACCCCTGAAGCTTTCTTT
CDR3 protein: CASSDTPEAFF

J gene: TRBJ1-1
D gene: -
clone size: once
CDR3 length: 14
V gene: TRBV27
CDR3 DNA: TGTGCCAGCAGTTTATCGGGACGGGACACTGAAGCTTTCTTT
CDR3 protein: CASSLSGRDTEAFF

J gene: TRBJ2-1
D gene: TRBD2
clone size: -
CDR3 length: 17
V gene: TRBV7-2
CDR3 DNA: TGTGCCAGCAGCCCCCGACTTACTAGCGGGTCCTCCAATGAGCAGTTCTTC
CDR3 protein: CASSPRLTSGSSNEQFF

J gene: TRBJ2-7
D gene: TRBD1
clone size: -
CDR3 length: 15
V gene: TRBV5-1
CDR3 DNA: TGCGCCAGCAGCCGTAACCGGGACAGAGACTACGAGCAGTACTTC
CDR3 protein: CASSRNRDRDYEQYF

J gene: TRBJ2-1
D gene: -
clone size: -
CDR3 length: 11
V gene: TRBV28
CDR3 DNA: TGTGCCAGCAGGTCCCGATATGAGCAGTTCTTC
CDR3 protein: CASRSRYEQFF

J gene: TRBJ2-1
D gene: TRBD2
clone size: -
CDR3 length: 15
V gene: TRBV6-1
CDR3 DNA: TGTGCCAGCAGCGTAAAACTAGCGGGGTCCAATGAGCAGTTCTTC
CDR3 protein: CASSVKLAGSNEQFF

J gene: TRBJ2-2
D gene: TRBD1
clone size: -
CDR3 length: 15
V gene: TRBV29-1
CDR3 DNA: TGCAGCGTTGAAACAGGGGACCCTAACACCGGGGAGCTGTTTTTT
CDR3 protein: CSVETGDPNTGELFF

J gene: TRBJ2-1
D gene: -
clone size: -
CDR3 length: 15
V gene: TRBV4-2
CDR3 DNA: TGTGCCAGCAGCCAAGGTAGAGCAGGGGACAATGAGCAGTTCTTC
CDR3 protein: CASSQGRAGDNEQFF

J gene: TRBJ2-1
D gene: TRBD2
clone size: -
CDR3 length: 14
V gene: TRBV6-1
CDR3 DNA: TGTGCCAGCATGAGGGACTACCAAATCAATGAGCAGTTCTTC
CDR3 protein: CASMRDYQINEQFF

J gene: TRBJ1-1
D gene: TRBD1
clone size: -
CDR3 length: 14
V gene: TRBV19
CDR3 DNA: TGTGCCAGTAGTATAGATAACAGGGGTACTGAAGCTTTCTTT
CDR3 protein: CASSIDNRGTEAFF

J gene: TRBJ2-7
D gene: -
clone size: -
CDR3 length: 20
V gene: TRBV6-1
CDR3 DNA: TGTGCCAGCAGTGAAGCGAGGCGGGGCCGACAGGTACCGAAGTCCTACGAGCAGTACTTC
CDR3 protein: CASSEARRGRQVPKSYEQYF

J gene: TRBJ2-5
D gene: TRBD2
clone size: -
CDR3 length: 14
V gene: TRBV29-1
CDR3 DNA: TGCAGCGCCGCGGGATTAGCGGGAGGAGAGACCCAGTACTTC
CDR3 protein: CSAAGLAGGETQYF

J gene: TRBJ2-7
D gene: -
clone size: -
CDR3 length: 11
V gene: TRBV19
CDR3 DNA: TGTGCCAGTAGTACAGGGTGGGAGCAGTACTTC
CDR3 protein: CASSTGWEQYF

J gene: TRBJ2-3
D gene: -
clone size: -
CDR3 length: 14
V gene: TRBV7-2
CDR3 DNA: TGTGCCAGCAGCTTGTACAGGGGCACAGATACGCAGTATTTT
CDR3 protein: CASSLYRGTDTQYF

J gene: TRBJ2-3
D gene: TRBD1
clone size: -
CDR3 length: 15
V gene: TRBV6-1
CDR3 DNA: TGTGCCAGCAGAGGCTGGGACAGGGTTGAAGATACGCAGTATTTT
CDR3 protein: CASRGWDRVEDTQYF

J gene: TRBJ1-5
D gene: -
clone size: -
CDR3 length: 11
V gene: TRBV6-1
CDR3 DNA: TGTGCCAGCAGTGAAGGTAGTAGGTTTCATTTT
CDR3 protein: CASSEGSRFHF

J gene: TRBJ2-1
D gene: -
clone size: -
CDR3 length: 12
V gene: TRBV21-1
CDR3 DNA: TGTGCCAGCAGCAAAGGGGCCAATGAGCAGTTCTTC
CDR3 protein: CASSKGANEQFF

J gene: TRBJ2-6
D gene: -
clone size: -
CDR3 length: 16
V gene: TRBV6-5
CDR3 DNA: TGTGCCAGCAGTTACGCCCTACCCTCTGGGGCCAACGTCCTGACTTTC
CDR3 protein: CASSYALPSGANVLTF